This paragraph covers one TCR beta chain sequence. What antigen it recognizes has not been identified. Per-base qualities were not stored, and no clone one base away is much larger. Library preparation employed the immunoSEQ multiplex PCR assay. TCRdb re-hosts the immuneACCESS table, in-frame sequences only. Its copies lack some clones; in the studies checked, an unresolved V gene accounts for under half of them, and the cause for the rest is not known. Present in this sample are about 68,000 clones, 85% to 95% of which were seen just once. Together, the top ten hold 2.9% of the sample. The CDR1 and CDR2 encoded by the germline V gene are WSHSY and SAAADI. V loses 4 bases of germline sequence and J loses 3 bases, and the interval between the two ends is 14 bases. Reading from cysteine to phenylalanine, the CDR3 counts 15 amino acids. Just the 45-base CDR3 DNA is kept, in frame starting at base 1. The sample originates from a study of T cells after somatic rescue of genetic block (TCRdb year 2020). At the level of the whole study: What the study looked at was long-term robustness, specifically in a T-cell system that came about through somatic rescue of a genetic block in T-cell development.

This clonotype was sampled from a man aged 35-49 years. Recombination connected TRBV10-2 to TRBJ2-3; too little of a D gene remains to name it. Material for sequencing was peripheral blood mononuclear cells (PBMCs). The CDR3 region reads CASSVTYRGTDTQYF. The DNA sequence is TGCGCCAGCAGTGTAACCTACAGAGGAACAGATACGCAGTATTTT.